These T cell receptor beta chains were read from a single sample in a study of radiation and T cells in renal cell carcinoma. Repertoires were generated with immunoSEQ multiplex PCR, while TCRdb's copy carries only in-frame clones and drops some. The sample records 100,000 to 150,000 clones, roughly 91% being singletons. Material: blood, obtained from a patient whose treatment included radiotherapy and nephrectomy. The receptors derive from a woman aged 70-85 years with renal cell carcinoma. Each CDR3 is given with its conserved first and last residue. Fields, in order: clone size, J gene, V gene, D gene, CDR3 DNA, CDR3 protein. The D gene is left open where the match is weak. Rows may omit the clone size; those that give it use once, few, many or a size class.

clone_size: NA
j_call: TRBJ2-7
v_call: TRBV5-4
d_call: TRBD1
cdr3_nt: TGTGCCAGCAGGAAGGACAGGCCCGAGCAGTACTTC
cdr3_aa: CASRKDRPEQYF

clone_size: once
j_call: TRBJ1-2
v_call: TRBV28
d_call: NA
cdr3_nt: TGTGCCAGCAGGGACTATGGCTACACCTTC
cdr3_aa: CASRDYGYTF

clone_size: once
j_call: TRBJ1-4
v_call: TRBV15
d_call: NA
cdr3_nt: TGTGCCACCAGCAGATTAATCGGGACAACTAATGAAAAACTGTTTTTT
cdr3_aa: CATSRLIGTTNEKLFF

clone_size: NA
j_call: TRBJ1-5
v_call: TRBV28
d_call: NA
cdr3_nt: TGTGCCAGCAGTCCCTTATTGGGACGGAGCAATCAGCCCCAGCATTTT
cdr3_aa: CASSPLLGRSNQPQHF

clone_size: NA
j_call: TRBJ2-3
v_call: TRBV28
d_call: NA
cdr3_nt: TGTGCCAGCAGTTCTCGGATCCCCTTCACAGATACGCAGTATTTT
cdr3_aa: CASSSRIPFTDTQYF

clone_size: NA
j_call: TRBJ1-2
v_call: TRBV9
d_call: NA
cdr3_nt: TGTGCCAGCAGTCCTGTCGGACTGCCGATGAACTATGGCTACACCTTC
cdr3_aa: CASSPVGLPMNYGYTF

clone_size: NA
j_call: TRBJ2-5
v_call: TRBV6-1
d_call: TRBD2
cdr3_nt: TGTGCCAGCAGTGAAAGGTTTAGCGGGGGGGCGGGAGCACCCCCCCAGTACTTC
cdr3_aa: CASSERFSGGAGAPPQYF

clone_size: NA
j_call: TRBJ1-1
v_call: TRBV28
d_call: NA
cdr3_nt: TGTGTCTGCGGCCCCTTGAACACTGAAGCTTTCTTT
cdr3_aa: CVCGPLNTEAFF

clone_size: once
j_call: TRBJ2-5
v_call: TRBV5-1
d_call: TRBD2
cdr3_nt: TGCGCCAGCAGCTTGAATACGGGACTAGCGGGGGGCCCCCAGTACTTC
cdr3_aa: CASSLNTGLAGGPQYF

clone_size: NA
j_call: TRBJ2-3
v_call: TRBV21-1
d_call: NA
cdr3_nt: TGTGCCAGCAGAAGACCTAAGGTTACAGATACGCAGTATTTT
cdr3_aa: CASRRPKVTDTQYF

clone_size: NA
j_call: TRBJ2-7
v_call: TRBV5-1
d_call: NA
cdr3_nt: TGCGCCAGCAGAACGGGGGTTAGGTACGAGCAGTACTTC
cdr3_aa: CASRTGVRYEQYF

clone_size: NA
j_call: TRBJ1-4
v_call: TRBV4-2
d_call: NA
cdr3_nt: TGTGCCAGCAGCCCTATAAGGGGAGCAACTAATGAAAAACTGTTTTTT
cdr3_aa: CASSPIRGATNEKLFF

clone_size: NA
j_call: TRBJ2-7
v_call: TRBV27
d_call: TRBD2
cdr3_nt: TGTGCCAGCAGTTTCGAAGCGGGGAATTACGAGCAGTACTTC
cdr3_aa: CASSFEAGNYEQYF

clone_size: NA
j_call: TRBJ1-6
v_call: TRBV6-4
d_call: TRBD1
cdr3_nt: TGTGCCAGCAGTGTAGGGACAGGGCAGAATTCACCCCTCCACTTT
cdr3_aa: CASSVGTGQNSPLHF

clone_size: once
j_call: TRBJ2-5
v_call: TRBV19
d_call: TRBD2
cdr3_nt: TGTGCCAGTACTCGTCGGGGGGTGGAGACCCAGTACTTC
cdr3_aa: CASTRRGVETQYF

clone_size: NA
j_call: TRBJ2-7
v_call: TRBV27
d_call: TRBD1
cdr3_nt: TGTGCCAGCAGTCCGGAGGGACAGGTAACTTCCTACGAGCAGTACTTC
cdr3_aa: CASSPEGQVTSYEQYF

clone_size: once
j_call: TRBJ2-7
v_call: TRBV7-2
d_call: TRBD2
cdr3_nt: TGTGCCAGCAGCGTAACTAGCGGGTCCTACGAGCAGTACTTC
cdr3_aa: CASSVTSGSYEQYF

clone_size: NA
j_call: TRBJ1-4
v_call: TRBV6-1
d_call: TRBD1
cdr3_nt: TGTGCCAGCAGTGAAGGACAGGGACCTAATGAAAAACTGTTTTTT
cdr3_aa: CASSEGQGPNEKLFF

clone_size: once
j_call: TRBJ1-3
v_call: TRBV28
d_call: NA
cdr3_nt: TGTGCCAGCAGTTTTGGGCAGGGCGGTGGAAACACCATATATTTT
cdr3_aa: CASSFGQGGGNTIYF

clone_size: NA
j_call: TRBJ1-1
v_call: TRBV18
d_call: TRBD1
cdr3_nt: TGTGCCAGCTCACTGGGACAGGGGAACACTGAAGCTTTCTTT
cdr3_aa: CASSLGQGNTEAFF

clone_size: NA
j_call: TRBJ2-5
v_call: TRBV5-1
d_call: TRBD1
cdr3_nt: TGCGCCAGCAGCCCGACAGGGCCTTACCAAGAGACCCAGTACTTC
cdr3_aa: CASSPTGPYQETQYF

clone_size: NA
j_call: TRBJ1-2
v_call: TRBV6-4
d_call: TRBD1
cdr3_nt: TGTGCCAGCAGTCTTAGTCAGGGGGACTATGGCTACACCTTC
cdr3_aa: CASSLSQGDYGYTF

clone_size: NA
j_call: TRBJ1-4
v_call: TRBV7-9
d_call: NA
cdr3_nt: TGTGCCAGCAGCTCCCCCTGGCAAGGGGATGAAAAACTGTTTTTT
cdr3_aa: CASSSPWQGDEKLFF

clone_size: once
j_call: TRBJ1-1
v_call: TRBV28
d_call: TRBD1
cdr3_nt: TGTGCCAGCAGTTTGGGAACAGGGGAATCTGCTTTCTTT
cdr3_aa: CASSLGTGESAFF

clone_size: NA
j_call: TRBJ2-5
v_call: TRBV10-3
d_call: NA
cdr3_nt: TGTGCCATCAGTGAGTTTGGCAGTGGGAGGGAGACCCAGTACTTC
cdr3_aa: CAISEFGSGRETQYF

clone_size: NA
j_call: TRBJ2-7
v_call: TRBV2
d_call: TRBD1
cdr3_nt: TGTGCCAGCAGTGGGGACAGCCTCTACGAGCAGTACTTC
cdr3_aa: CASSGDSLYEQYF

clone_size: NA
j_call: TRBJ1-1
v_call: TRBV27
d_call: NA
cdr3_nt: TGTGCCAGCAGTTTAGCGGTAGGGAACACTGAAGCTTTCTTT
cdr3_aa: CASSLAVGNTEAFF

clone_size: NA
j_call: TRBJ1-1
v_call: TRBV7-9
d_call: TRBD1
cdr3_nt: TGTGCCAGCAGCTTATCCACAGGGGATAGGACTGAAGCTTTCTTT
cdr3_aa: CASSLSTGDRTEAFF

clone_size: NA
j_call: TRBJ2-3
v_call: TRBV27
d_call: NA
cdr3_nt: TGTGCCAGCAGTAATTTGCGGTATACGCAGTATTTT
cdr3_aa: CASSNLRYTQYF

clone_size: NA
j_call: TRBJ2-1
v_call: TRBV5-4
d_call: NA
cdr3_nt: TGTGCCAGCAGCTTAATACAGGGACACAATGAGCAGTTCTTC
cdr3_aa: CASSLIQGHNEQFF

clone_size: NA
j_call: TRBJ1-5
v_call: TRBV13
d_call: NA
cdr3_nt: TGTGCCAGCAGCTTAGGCCGCGGTCAGCCCCAGCATTTT
cdr3_aa: CASSLGRGQPQHF

clone_size: NA
j_call: TRBJ2-7
v_call: TRBV5-6
d_call: NA
cdr3_nt: TGTGCCAGCAGCTCCCGCACTGCCTACGAGCAGTACTTC
cdr3_aa: CASSSRTAYEQYF

clone_size: NA
j_call: TRBJ1-1
v_call: TRBV11-3
d_call: NA
cdr3_nt: TGTGCCAGCAGCTTAGATCGGATAGGCAGCGGGAACACTGAAGCTTTCTTT
cdr3_aa: CASSLDRIGSGNTEAFF

clone_size: NA
j_call: TRBJ2-5
v_call: TRBV21-1
d_call: NA
cdr3_nt: TGTGCCAGCAGCAAAAAGGGGGACAGGGGGCTTCAAGAGACCCAGTACTTC
cdr3_aa: CASSKKGDRGLQETQYF

clone_size: NA
j_call: TRBJ1-5
v_call: TRBV7-2
d_call: NA
cdr3_nt: TGTGCCAGCAGCTTAATGAGTAGCAATCAGCCCCAGCATTTT
cdr3_aa: CASSLMSSNQPQHF

clone_size: once
j_call: TRBJ2-5
v_call: TRBV7-2
d_call: TRBD1
cdr3_nt: TGTGCCAGCAGCAACCGGGGACAGGGCCAAGAGACCCAGTACTTC
cdr3_aa: CASSNRGQGQETQYF

clone_size: NA
j_call: TRBJ1-1
v_call: TRBV28
d_call: NA
cdr3_nt: TGTGCCAGCAAACCGGGGATGAACACTGAAGCTTTCTTT
cdr3_aa: CASKPGMNTEAFF

clone_size: few
j_call: TRBJ1-6
v_call: TRBV4-2
d_call: NA
cdr3_nt: TGTGCCAGCAGCCAAGAAAGACTGGGGCCCTCACCCCTCCACTTT
cdr3_aa: CASSQERLGPSPLHF

clone_size: NA
j_call: TRBJ2-1
v_call: TRBV12-5
d_call: NA
cdr3_nt: TGTGCTAGTGGCTTAGATGTCAGTCTGTTCTTC
cdr3_aa: CASGLDVSLFF

clone_size: NA
j_call: TRBJ1-1
v_call: TRBV7-2
d_call: NA
cdr3_nt: TGTGCCAGCAGCTTAGGGTTTGCGCAGGGCGGGGAAGCTTTCTTT
cdr3_aa: CASSLGFAQGGEAFF

clone_size: NA
j_call: TRBJ1-2
v_call: TRBV7-8
d_call: NA
cdr3_nt: TGTGCCAGCAGCCCCTCAGGGAACTATGGCTACACCTTC
cdr3_aa: CASSPSGNYGYTF

clone_size: NA
j_call: TRBJ2-7
v_call: TRBV4-3
d_call: NA
cdr3_nt: TGCGCCAGCAGCCAACAAATATCCTACGAGCAGTACTTC
cdr3_aa: CASSQQISYEQYF

clone_size: NA
j_call: TRBJ2-1
v_call: TRBV5-1
d_call: TRBD2
cdr3_nt: TGCGCCAGCAGCTTGGTGTCGGGACTATCCTACAATGAGCAGTTCTTC
cdr3_aa: CASSLVSGLSYNEQFF

clone_size: NA
j_call: TRBJ1-1
v_call: TRBV19
d_call: NA
cdr3_nt: TGTGCCAGTAGGCCGGTGGGCACTGAAGCTTTCTTT
cdr3_aa: CASRPVGTEAFF

clone_size: NA
j_call: TRBJ2-3
v_call: TRBV7-2
d_call: NA
cdr3_nt: TGTGCCAGCAGCGTAGTGGGGGCGAGCACAGATACGCAGTATTTT
cdr3_aa: CASSVVGASTDTQYF

clone_size: NA
j_call: TRBJ1-1
v_call: TRBV7-6
d_call: NA
cdr3_nt: TGTGCCAGCAGCTTAGCGCCAGGGCGTGATACTGAAGCTTTCTTT
cdr3_aa: CASSLAPGRDTEAFF

clone_size: NA
j_call: TRBJ2-7
v_call: TRBV2
d_call: NA
cdr3_nt: TGTGCCAGCAGTAAGGAGTCCTACGAGCAGTACTTC
cdr3_aa: CASSKESYEQYF

clone_size: NA
j_call: TRBJ1-1
v_call: TRBV5-1
d_call: NA
cdr3_nt: TGCGCCAGCAGCGCGGACAGAGTGAACACTGAAGCTTTCTTT
cdr3_aa: CASSADRVNTEAFF

clone_size: NA
j_call: TRBJ1-6
v_call: TRBV19
d_call: TRBD1
cdr3_nt: TGTGCCAGTAGTATGGACAGGGGTGCGTCACCCCTCCACTTT
cdr3_aa: CASSMDRGASPLHF

clone_size: NA
j_call: TRBJ1-6
v_call: TRBV4-1
d_call: TRBD1
cdr3_nt: TGCGCCAGCAGCCAAGTGGACAGGCGAGATTCACCCCTCCACTTT
cdr3_aa: CASSQVDRRDSPLHF

clone_size: NA
j_call: TRBJ2-7
v_call: TRBV7-6
d_call: TRBD2
cdr3_nt: TGTGCCAGCAGTCAACTAGCGCGTAATGAGCAGTACTTC
cdr3_aa: CASSQLARNEQYF

clone_size: NA
j_call: TRBJ1-1
v_call: TRBV27
d_call: NA
cdr3_nt: TGTGCCAGCAGTCCCCAGGGCGCGAAACTTAACACTGAAGCTTTCTTT
cdr3_aa: CASSPQGAKLNTEAFF

clone_size: NA
j_call: TRBJ2-3
v_call: TRBV5-4
d_call: NA
cdr3_nt: TGTGCCAGCAGCTTGGTTCAGGTGGTGTCGGATACGCAGTATTTT
cdr3_aa: CASSLVQVVSDTQYF

clone_size: NA
j_call: TRBJ2-7
v_call: TRBV6-1
d_call: NA
cdr3_nt: TGTGCCAGCAGTCCCCTCTACGAGCAGTACTTC
cdr3_aa: CASSPLYEQYF